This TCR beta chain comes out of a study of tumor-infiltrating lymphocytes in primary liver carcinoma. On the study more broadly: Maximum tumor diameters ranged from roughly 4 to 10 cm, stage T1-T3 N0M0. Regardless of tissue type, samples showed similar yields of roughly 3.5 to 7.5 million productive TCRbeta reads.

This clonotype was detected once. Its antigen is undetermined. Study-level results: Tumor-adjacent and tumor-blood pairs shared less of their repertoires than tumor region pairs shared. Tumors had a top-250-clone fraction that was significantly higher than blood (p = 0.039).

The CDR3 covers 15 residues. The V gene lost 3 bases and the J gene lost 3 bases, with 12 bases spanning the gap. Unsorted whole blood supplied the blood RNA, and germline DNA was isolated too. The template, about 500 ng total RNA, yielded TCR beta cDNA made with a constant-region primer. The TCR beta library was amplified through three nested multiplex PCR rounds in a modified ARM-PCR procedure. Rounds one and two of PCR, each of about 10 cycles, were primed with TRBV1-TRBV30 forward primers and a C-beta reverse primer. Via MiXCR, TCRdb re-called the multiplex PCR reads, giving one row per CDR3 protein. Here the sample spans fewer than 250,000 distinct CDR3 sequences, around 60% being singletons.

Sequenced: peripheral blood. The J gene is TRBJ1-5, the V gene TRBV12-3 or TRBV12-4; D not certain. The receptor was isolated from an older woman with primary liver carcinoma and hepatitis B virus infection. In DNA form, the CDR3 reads TGTGCCAGCAGTTTTTACGGTGGGTTCAATCAGCCCCAGCATTTT. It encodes CASSFYGGFNQPQHF.